This entry features one T cell receptor (beta chain) sequence. Germline and junction disagree at one end, which may indicate a read error. Germline V lookup: CDR1 MNHEY, CDR2 SVGAGI. This CDR3 region has 15 residues. These data come from a study of control samples from healthy donors and cancer patients. TCRdb's table, derived via immunoSEQ multiplex PCR, lists solely in-frame clones and lacks some. This sample has 95,000 to 100,000 clones, with 80% to 90% found just once. The sequence was obtained from a man aged 30 to 45 in good health. The sequenced sample consisted of blood. The chain couples TRBV6-5 to TRBJ2-7; perhaps TRBD2 as D (6 bases). CDR3 nucleotide sequence: TGTGCCGGCAGTTATGTGGGCGCGGGAAGGGGCGAGCAGTACTTC. It is translated as CAGSYVGAGRGEQYF.